This T cell receptor (beta chain) was recorded in a study of blood T cell repertoires in COVID-19. Adults between roughly 18 and 95 years of age took part from about two dozen US areas. Two consecutive negative NP/OP PCR tests, clearance, or resolved symptoms defined Cohort 3 recovery. Per the original methods: Estimation of nucleated cell counts was performed using reference gene primer amplification. Only in-frame clones appear in the TCRdb table, and some are missing; sequencing was by immunoSEQ multiplex PCR. V and J calls and clone size are given by that table; D and trimming were obtained from the DNA. The top ten hold under 2.5% of the sample, which has roughly 250,000 clones, about 89% seen once. From germline, CDR1 is SEHNR and CDR2 FQNEAQ (reference sequence). The length of the CDR3 is 15 residues. The V end lost 1 base, the J end lost 0 bases, and 7 bases lay between the germline ends. This clone was counted ten times or more.

Sequencing was done on a sample of PBMCs or T cells enriched from blood (not recorded which). The clonotype comes from a woman aged 18-29 years who had recovered from COVID-19. The chain has TRBV7-9 and TRBJ2-1; D remains unclear. DNA for the CDR3: TGTGCCAGCAGCTTAGTTAGAGGCTCCTACAATGAGCAGTTCTTC. Protein: CASSLVRGSYNEQFF.